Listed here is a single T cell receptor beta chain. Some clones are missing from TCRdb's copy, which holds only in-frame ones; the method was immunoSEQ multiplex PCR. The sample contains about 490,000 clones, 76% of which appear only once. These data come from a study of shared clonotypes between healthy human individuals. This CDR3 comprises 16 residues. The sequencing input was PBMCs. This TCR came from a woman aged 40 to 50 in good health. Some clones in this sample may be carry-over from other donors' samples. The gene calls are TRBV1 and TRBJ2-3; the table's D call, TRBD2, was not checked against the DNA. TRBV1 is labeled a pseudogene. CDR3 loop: CTSSQERAFGTDTQYF. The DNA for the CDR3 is TGCACCAGCAGCCAAGAGCGCGCTTTTGGCACAGATACGCAGTATTTT.